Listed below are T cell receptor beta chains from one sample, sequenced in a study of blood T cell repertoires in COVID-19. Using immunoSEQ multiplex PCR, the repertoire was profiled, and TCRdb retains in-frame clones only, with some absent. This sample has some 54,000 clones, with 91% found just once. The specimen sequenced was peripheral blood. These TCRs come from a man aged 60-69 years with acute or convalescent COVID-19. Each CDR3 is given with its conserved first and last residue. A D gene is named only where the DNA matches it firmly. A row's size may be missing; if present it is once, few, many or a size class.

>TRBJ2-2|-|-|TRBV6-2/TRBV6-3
CASSYGHMAGELFF
TGTGCCAGCAGTTACGGACACATGGCCGGGGAGCTGTTTTTT
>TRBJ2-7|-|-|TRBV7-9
CASSARGASTRQYF
TGTGCCAGCAGCGCCCGGGGGGCTTCTACGAGGCAGTACTTC
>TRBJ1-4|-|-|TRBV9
CASSPGTPEKLFF
TGTGCCAGCAGCCCCGGGACACCTGAAAAACTGTTTTTT
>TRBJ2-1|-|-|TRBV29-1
CSVSDEQFF
TGCAGCGTTTCTGATGAGCAGTTCTTC
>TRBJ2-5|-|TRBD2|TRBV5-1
CASSLASSGIGQETQYF
TGCGCCAGCAGCTTGGCCTCTAGCGGGATTGGGCAAGAGACCCAGTACTTC
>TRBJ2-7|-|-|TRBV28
CASSFQGTPPEQYF
TGTGCCAGCAGTTTTCAGGGGACACCCCCCGAGCAGTACTTC
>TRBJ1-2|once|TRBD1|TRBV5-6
CASSPGTGENYGYTF
TGTGCCAGCAGCCCGGGGACAGGGGAAAACTATGGCTACACCTTC
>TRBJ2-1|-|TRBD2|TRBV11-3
CASSPGLAEADEQFF
TGTGCCAGCAGCCCGGGACTAGCGGAGGCCGATGAGCAGTTCTTC
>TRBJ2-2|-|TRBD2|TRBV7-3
CASSGGYTGELFF
TGTGCCAGCTCGGGGGGGTACACCGGGGAGCTGTTTTTT
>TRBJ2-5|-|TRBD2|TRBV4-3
CASSQDRLAQETQYF
TGCGCCAGCAGCCAAGATCGACTAGCCCAAGAGACCCAGTACTTC
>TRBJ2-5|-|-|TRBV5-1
CASNAGPQPQETQYF
TGCGCCAGCAATGCGGGTCCCCAGCCCCAAGAGACCCAGTACTTC
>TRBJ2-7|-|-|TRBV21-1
CASSIHGTGAYEQYF
TGTGCCAGCAGCATTCACGGGACAGGGGCCTACGAGCAGTACTTC
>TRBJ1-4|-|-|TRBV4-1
CASSQGRGEKLFF
TGCGCCAGCAGCCAAGGAAGAGGAGAAAAACTGTTTTTT
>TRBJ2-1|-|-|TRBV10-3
CAISVEKTPSSEQFF
TGTGCCATCAGTGTGGAAAAGACACCCAGCAGTGAGCAGTTCTTC
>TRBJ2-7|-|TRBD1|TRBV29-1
CSADGTGQGEQYF
TGCAGCGCCGACGGGACAGGACAAGGCGAGCAGTACTTC
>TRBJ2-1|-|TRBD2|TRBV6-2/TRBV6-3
CASSRTSGSSYNEQFF
TGTGCCAGCAGCCGGACTAGCGGGAGCTCCTACAATGAGCAGTTCTTC
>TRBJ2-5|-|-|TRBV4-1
CASSLLGGQGLETQYF
TGCGCCAGCAGCCTCCTCGGGGGGCAGGGCCTGGAGACCCAGTACTTC
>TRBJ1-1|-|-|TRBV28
CASSLFGRAGRNTEAFF
TGTGCCAGCAGTTTGTTCGGCAGGGCCGGAAGAAACACTGAAGCTTTCTTT
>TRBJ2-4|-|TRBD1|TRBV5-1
CASSLAGGRDIQYF
TGCGCCAGCAGCTTGGCAGGGGGCAGGGACATTCAGTACTTC
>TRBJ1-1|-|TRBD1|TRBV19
CASIRPGGRTEAFF
TGTGCCAGTATAAGACCAGGGGGGAGGACTGAAGCTTTCTTT
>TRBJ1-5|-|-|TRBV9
CASSVVKGGTNQPQHF
TGTGCCAGCAGCGTAGTAAAGGGGGGGACCAATCAGCCCCAGCATTTT
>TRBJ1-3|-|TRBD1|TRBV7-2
CASSLAGGQLSGNTIYF
TGTGCCAGCAGCTTAGCGGGGGGACAGCTCTCTGGAAACACCATATATTTT
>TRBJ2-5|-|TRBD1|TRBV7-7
CASSLGTDPRGETQYF
TGTGCTAGCAGCCTAGGGACAGATCCACGGGGAGAGACCCAGTACTTC
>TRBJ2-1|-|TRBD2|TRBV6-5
CASSYDGRARNEQFF
TGTGCCAGCAGTTACGACGGGAGGGCCCGTAATGAGCAGTTCTTC
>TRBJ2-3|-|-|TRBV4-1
CASSLRLPSTDTQYF
TGCGCCAGCAGCCTTAGACTACCTAGCACAGATACGCAGTATTTT
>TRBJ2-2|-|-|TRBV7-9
CASREGGELFF
TGTGCCAGCAGAGAGGGCGGGGAGCTGTTTTTT
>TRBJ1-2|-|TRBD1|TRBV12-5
CASGLGAGGTNYGYTF
TGTGCTAGTGGTTTGGGGGCAGGGGGAACTAACTATGGCTACACCTTC
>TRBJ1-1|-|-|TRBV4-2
CASSQDVAVNTEAFF
TGTGCCAGCAGCCAAGACGTGGCAGTGAACACTGAAGCTTTCTTT
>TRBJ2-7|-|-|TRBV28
CASSTPGRGSSYEQYF
TGTGCCAGCAGTACCCCTGGCAGGGGTAGCTCCTACGAGCAGTACTTC
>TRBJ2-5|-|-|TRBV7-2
CASSLVELQETQYF
TGTGCCAGCAGCTTAGTCGAGTTGCAAGAGACCCAGTACTTC
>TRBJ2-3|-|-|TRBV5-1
CASSLQEGTDTQYF
TGCGCCAGCAGCTTACAGGAAGGAACAGATACGCAGTATTTT
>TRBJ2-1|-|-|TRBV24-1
CATSDSGRRQFF
TGTGCCACCAGTGATTCAGGAAGAAGGCAGTTCTTC
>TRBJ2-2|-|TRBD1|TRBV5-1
CASSPGTGGAGELFF
TGCGCCAGCAGCCCAGGGACAGGGGGGGCCGGGGAGCTGTTTTTT